The rows below give T cell receptor beta chains drawn from one sample of a study of blood T cell repertoires in COVID-19. The data were produced by immunoSEQ multiplex PCR, yet TCRdb's version contains in-frame clones alone and is incomplete. This repertoire shows 100,000 or so clones, around 90% found once; its top ten account for around 5%. The material sequenced was peripheral blood. These receptors were collected from a woman aged 45-60 years with COVID-19, enrolled during active disease. Both conserved end residues are part of each CDR3. The D gene is left open where the match is weak. Part of the rows lack a size; the others show once, few, many or a class for expanded clones.

d_call	v_call	clone_size	j_call	cdr3_aa	cdr3_nt
.	TRBV7-9	.	TRBJ1-2	CASSSTKETANYGYTF	TGTGCCAGCAGCTCAACCAAGGAGACGGCTAACTATGGCTACACCTTC
TRBD1	TRBV27	.	TRBJ2-1	CATRTGSYNEQFF	TGTGCCACAAGGACAGGGTCCTACAATGAGCAGTTCTTC
.	TRBV5-4	.	TRBJ2-5	CASSLWHRAKQETQYF	TGTGCCAGCAGCTTGTGGCACAGGGCTAAACAAGAGACCCAGTACTTC
.	TRBV12-3/TRBV12-4	.	TRBJ2-3	CASGQGMDTQYF	TGTGCCAGCGGTCAGGGGATGGATACGCAGTATTTT
.	TRBV9	.	TRBJ2-3	CASSVNAGRDTQYF	TGTGCCAGCAGCGTAAATGCAGGGAGGGATACGCAGTATTTT
TRBD1	TRBV27	few	TRBJ1-1	CASSQGQVNTEAFF	TGTGCCAGCAGTCAGGGACAGGTGAACACTGAAGCTTTCTTT
.	TRBV10-1	.	TRBJ1-3	CARFSDCISGNTIYF	TGCGCCAGATTTTCGGACTGCATCTCTGGAAACACCATATATTTT
.	TRBV5-1	.	TRBJ1-6	CASSSTDSNSPLHF	TGCGCCAGCAGCAGCACGGACAGTAATTCACCCCTCCACTTT
TRBD1	TRBV5-1	.	TRBJ2-3	CASSLEGGLYITDTQYF	TGCGCCAGCAGCTTGGAAGGGGGCCTCTACATCACAGATACGCAGTATTTT
TRBD1	TRBV7-2	.	TRBJ2-1	CASSPWGQSDNEQFF	TGTGCCAGCAGCCCATGGGGACAGAGCGACAATGAGCAGTTCTTC
.	TRBV30	.	TRBJ1-4	CAWNIKAPGEKLFF	TGTGCCTGGAATATTAAGGCCCCAGGGGAAAAACTGTTTTTT
.	TRBV6-4	.	TRBJ1-2	CASSDSPDGYTF	TGTGCCAGCAGTGACTCCCCGGATGGCTACACCTTC
.	TRBV15	.	TRBJ2-7	CATRSGTFSYEQYF	TGTGCCACCAGGTCCGGGACTTTTTCCTACGAGCAGTACTTC
TRBD1	TRBV29-1	.	TRBJ1-2	CSVDRRKPGTEINYGYTF	TGCAGCGTAGACAGACGGAAACCCGGGACAGAGATTAACTATGGCTACACCTTC
TRBD1	TRBV2	.	TRBJ1-2	CASTAGGSIYGYTF	TGTGCCAGCACCGCAGGGGGCAGTATCTATGGCTACACCTTC
TRBD1	TRBV5-5	.	TRBJ2-7	CASSRAGGQGSSEQYF	TGTGCCAGCAGCCGGGCCGGGGGACAGGGATCATCCGAGCAGTACTTC
TRBD1	TRBV14	.	TRBJ2-2	CASSQRTGGSTGELFF	TGTGCCAGCAGCCAGCGGACAGGGGGTAGCACCGGGGAGCTGTTTTTT
.	TRBV7-2	.	TRBJ2-5	CASSLQWRGAETQYF	TGTGCCAGCAGCTTACAGTGGAGGGGCGCAGAGACCCAGTACTTC
TRBD1	TRBV11-1	once	TRBJ2-7	CASSLGQGTGEQYF	TGTGCCAGCAGCTTAGGACAGGGGACGGGGGAGCAGTACTTC
.	TRBV19	.	TRBJ2-7	CASSMSLVRSYEQYF	TGTGCCAGTAGTATGTCCCTAGTAAGATCCTACGAGCAGTACTTC
.	TRBV9	.	TRBJ1-4	CASSVGGGRNEKLFF	TGTGCCAGCAGCGTAGGGGGAGGGAGGAATGAAAAACTGTTTTTT
TRBD1	TRBV7-8	.	TRBJ1-2	CASSLQGAGYGYTF	TGTGCCAGCAGCTTACAGGGGGCGGGGTATGGCTACACCTTC
.	TRBV6-2/TRBV6-3	.	TRBJ2-1	CASSYSRVREQFF	TGTGCCAGCAGTTACTCGAGGGTCCGTGAGCAGTTCTTC
TRBD2	TRBV6-2/TRBV6-3	.	TRBJ2-3	CASSYGLAGLKDTQYF	TGTGCCAGCAGTTACGGACTAGCGGGGCTTAAAGATACGCAGTATTTT
TRBD1	TRBV6-4	.	TRBJ1-5	CASSEEQGSGQPQHF	TGTGCCAGCAGTGAAGAACAGGGGAGCGGTCAGCCCCAGCATTTT
TRBD1	TRBV9	.	TRBJ1-4	CASSVGQGSEKLFF	TGTGCCAGCAGCGTAGGACAGGGTAGTGAAAAACTGTTTTTT
.	TRBV11-3	.	TRBJ1-1	CASRWGPGMNTEAFF	TGTGCCAGCAGGTGGGGGCCAGGAATGAACACTGAAGCTTTCTTT
TRBD1	TRBV23-1	.	TRBJ2-1	CASSPYGRDRDLNEQFF	TGCGCCAGCAGTCCCTACGGCCGGGACAGGGATTTAAATGAGCAGTTCTTC
.	TRBV7-3	.	TRBJ2-6	CASRQRGGSHSGANVLTF	TGTGCCAGCAGGCAAAGAGGGGGAAGCCACTCTGGGGCCAACGTCCTGACTTTC
.	TRBV21-1	.	TRBJ1-5	CASSKVAGSALIRNQPQHF	TGTGCCAGCAGCAAAGTCGCAGGGTCGGCCCTTATACGTAATCAGCCCCAGCATTTT
.	TRBV28	once	TRBJ2-7	CASSLGEREQYF	TGTGCCAGCAGTTTAGGAGAGCGGGAGCAGTACTTC
TRBD2	TRBV4-2	once	TRBJ2-3	CASSQGLLAGGFSTDTQYF	TGTGCCAGCAGCCAAGGCCTGTTAGCGGGGGGGTTTAGCACAGATACGCAGTATTTT
.	TRBV14	.	TRBJ1-1	CASSQGMGRGTEAFF	TGTGCCAGCAGCCAAGGAATGGGCCGGGGCACTGAAGCTTTCTTT
.	TRBV6-2/TRBV6-3	.	TRBJ1-6	CASSYSGGGSPLHF	TGTGCCAGCAGTTACTCAGGTGGAGGTTCACCCCTCCACTTT
.	TRBV4-2	.	TRBJ2-5	CASSHPATLQETQYF	TGTGCCAGCAGCCATCCCGCGACTCTCCAAGAGACCCAGTACTTC
.	TRBV23-1	.	TRBJ1-2	CASPAPAGHGYTF	TGCGCCAGCCCTGCACCCGCGGGGCATGGCTACACCTTC
.	TRBV7-8	.	TRBJ1-1	CASSLAMSGWGNTEAFF	TGTGCCAGCAGCTTAGCGATGTCAGGGTGGGGGAACACTGAAGCTTTCTTT
TRBD2	TRBV19	once	TRBJ2-5	CASSITSGVETQYF	TGTGCCAGTAGTATAACTAGCGGGGTAGAGACCCAGTACTTC
.	TRBV7-9	.	TRBJ2-3	CASGEEGLDTQYF	TGTGCCAGCGGAGAGGAAGGATTAGACACGCAGTATTTT
.	TRBV5-1	.	TRBJ2-1	CASSLRTALYNEQFF	TGCGCCAGCAGCTTGCGGACAGCCCTATACAATGAGCAGTTCTTC
.	TRBV27	.	TRBJ2-5	CASNPAAGRQETQYF	TGTGCCAGCAACCCAGCTGCCGGGAGACAAGAGACCCAGTACTTC
.	TRBV9	.	TRBJ2-1	CASSVGLAPNNEQFF	TGTGCCAGCAGCGTAGGGCTAGCGCCTAACAATGAGCAGTTCTTC
TRBD1	TRBV11-3	.	TRBJ1-3	CASSNRQGAGNTIYF	TGTGCCAGCAGCAACCGACAGGGGGCTGGAAACACCATATATTTT
.	TRBV3-1/TRBV3-2	.	TRBJ2-5	CASSQPSVLQETQYF	TGTGCCAGCAGCCAACCAAGCGTGCTCCAAGAGACCCAGTACTTC
.	TRBV28	.	TRBJ1-1	CASSLGQGKTTEAFF	TGTGCCAGCAGTTTAGGGCAGGGGAAAACTACTGAAGCTTTCTTT
.	TRBV6-5	.	TRBJ1-1	CASSNTGLPEAFF	TGTGCCAGCAGCAATACAGGGCTCCCTGAAGCTTTCTTT
TRBD1	TRBV7-3	once	TRBJ2-7	CASSLTGTGGYEQYF	TGTGCCAGCAGCTTAACGGGGACAGGAGGCTACGAGCAGTACTTC
TRBD1	TRBV3-1/TRBV3-2	.	TRBJ2-2	CASSAQGATNTGELFF	TGTGCCAGCAGCGCGCAGGGGGCAACGAACACCGGGGAGCTGTTTTTT
.	TRBV7-9	.	TRBJ2-7	CASSGTIAFYEQYF	TGTGCCAGCAGCGGGACAATAGCTTTCTACGAGCAGTACTTC
TRBD2	TRBV9	.	TRBJ2-5	CASSEDSGTSGGPRVETQYF	TGTGCCAGCAGCGAAGATTCCGGGACTAGCGGGGGGCCACGGGTAGAGACCCAGTACTTC
TRBD1	TRBV18	.	TRBJ2-3	CASSRTGPDTQYF	TGTGCCAGCTCACGGACAGGTCCAGATACGCAGTATTTT
.	TRBV11-3	.	TRBJ2-2	CASRFQGPGELFF	TGTGCCAGCAGGTTTCAGGGGCCCGGGGAGCTGTTTTTT
.	TRBV4-3	.	TRBJ1-4	CASSPDRFGEKLFF	TGCGCCAGCAGCCCCGACAGGTTTGGTGAAAAACTGTTTTTT
.	TRBV11-3	.	TRBJ1-4	CASSSGQNNEKLFF	TGTGCCAGCAGCTCCGGACAGAATAATGAAAAACTGTTTTTT